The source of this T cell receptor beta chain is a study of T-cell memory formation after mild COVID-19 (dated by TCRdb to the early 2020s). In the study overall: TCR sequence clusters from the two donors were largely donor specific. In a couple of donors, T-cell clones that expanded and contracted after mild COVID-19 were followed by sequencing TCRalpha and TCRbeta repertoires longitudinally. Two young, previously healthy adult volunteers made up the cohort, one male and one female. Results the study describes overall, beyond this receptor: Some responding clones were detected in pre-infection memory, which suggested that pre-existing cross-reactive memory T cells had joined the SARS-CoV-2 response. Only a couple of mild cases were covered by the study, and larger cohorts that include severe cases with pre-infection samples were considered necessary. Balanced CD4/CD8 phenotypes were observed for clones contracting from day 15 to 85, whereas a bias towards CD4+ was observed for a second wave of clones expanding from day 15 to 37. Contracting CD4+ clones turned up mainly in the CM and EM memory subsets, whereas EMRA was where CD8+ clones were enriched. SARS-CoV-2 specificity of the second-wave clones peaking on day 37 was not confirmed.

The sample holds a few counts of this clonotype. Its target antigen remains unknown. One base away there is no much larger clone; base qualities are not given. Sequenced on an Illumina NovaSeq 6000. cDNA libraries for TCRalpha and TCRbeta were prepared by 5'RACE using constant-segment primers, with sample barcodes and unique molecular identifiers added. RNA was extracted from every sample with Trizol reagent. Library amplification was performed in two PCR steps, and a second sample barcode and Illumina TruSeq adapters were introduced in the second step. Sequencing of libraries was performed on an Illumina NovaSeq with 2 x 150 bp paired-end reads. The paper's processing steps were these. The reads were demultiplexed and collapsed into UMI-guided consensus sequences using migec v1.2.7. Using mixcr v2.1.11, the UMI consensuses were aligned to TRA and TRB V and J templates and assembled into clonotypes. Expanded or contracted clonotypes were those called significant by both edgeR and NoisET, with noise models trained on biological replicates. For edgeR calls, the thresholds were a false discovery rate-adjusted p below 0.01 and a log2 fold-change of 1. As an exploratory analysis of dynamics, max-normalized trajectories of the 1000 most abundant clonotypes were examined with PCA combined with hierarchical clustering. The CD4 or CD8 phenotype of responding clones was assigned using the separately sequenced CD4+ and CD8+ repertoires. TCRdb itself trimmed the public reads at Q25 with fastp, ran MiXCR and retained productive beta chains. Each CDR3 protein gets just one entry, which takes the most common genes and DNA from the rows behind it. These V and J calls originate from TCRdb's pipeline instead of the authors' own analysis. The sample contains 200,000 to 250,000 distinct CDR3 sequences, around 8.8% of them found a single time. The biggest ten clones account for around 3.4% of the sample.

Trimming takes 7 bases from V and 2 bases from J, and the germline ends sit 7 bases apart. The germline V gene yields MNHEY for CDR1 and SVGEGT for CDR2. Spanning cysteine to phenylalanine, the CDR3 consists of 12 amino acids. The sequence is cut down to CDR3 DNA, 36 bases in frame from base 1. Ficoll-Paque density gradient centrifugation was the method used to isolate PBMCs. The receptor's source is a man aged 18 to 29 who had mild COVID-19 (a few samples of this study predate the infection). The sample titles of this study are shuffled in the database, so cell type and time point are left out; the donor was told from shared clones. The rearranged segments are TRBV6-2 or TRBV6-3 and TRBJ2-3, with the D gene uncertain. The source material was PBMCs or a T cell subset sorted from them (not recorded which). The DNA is TGTGCCAGCACCACAGACACAGATACGCAGTATTTT. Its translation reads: CASTTDTDTQYF.